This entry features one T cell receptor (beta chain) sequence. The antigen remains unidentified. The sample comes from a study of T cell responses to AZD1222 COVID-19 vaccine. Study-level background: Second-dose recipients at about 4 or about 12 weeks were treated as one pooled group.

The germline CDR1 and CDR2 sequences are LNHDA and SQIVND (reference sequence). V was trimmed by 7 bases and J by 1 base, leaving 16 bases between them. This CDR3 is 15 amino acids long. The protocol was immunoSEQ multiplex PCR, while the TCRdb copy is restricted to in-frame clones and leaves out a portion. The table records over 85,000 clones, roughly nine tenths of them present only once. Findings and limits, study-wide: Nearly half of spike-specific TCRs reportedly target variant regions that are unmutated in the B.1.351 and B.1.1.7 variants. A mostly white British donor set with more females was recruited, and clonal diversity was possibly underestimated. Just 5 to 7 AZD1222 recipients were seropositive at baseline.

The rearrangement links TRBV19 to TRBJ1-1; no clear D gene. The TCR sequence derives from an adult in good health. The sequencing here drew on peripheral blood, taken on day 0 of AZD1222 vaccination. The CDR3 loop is CASTLGGRSNTEAFF. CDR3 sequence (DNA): TGTGCCAGTACCCTGGGTGGCAGATCGAACACTGAAGCTTTCTTT.